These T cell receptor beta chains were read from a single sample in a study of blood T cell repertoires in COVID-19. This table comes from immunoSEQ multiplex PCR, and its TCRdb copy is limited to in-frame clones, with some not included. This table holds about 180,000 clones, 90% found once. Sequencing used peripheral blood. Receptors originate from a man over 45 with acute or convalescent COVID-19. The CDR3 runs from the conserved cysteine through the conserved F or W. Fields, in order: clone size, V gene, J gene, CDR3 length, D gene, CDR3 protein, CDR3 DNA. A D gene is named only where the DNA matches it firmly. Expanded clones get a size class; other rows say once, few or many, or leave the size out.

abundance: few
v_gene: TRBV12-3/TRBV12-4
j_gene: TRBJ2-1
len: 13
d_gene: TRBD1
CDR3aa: CASSWDRLNEQFF
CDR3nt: TGTGCCAGCAGTTGGGACAGACTAAATGAGCAGTTCTTC

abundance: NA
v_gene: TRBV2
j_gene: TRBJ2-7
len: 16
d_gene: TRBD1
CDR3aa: CASSEIPLDRVYEQYF
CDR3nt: TGTGCCAGCAGTGAAATCCCACTGGACAGGGTTTACGAGCAGTACTTC

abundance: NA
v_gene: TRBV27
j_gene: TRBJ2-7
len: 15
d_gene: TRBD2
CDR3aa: CASRPTGTSGSGQYF
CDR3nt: TGTGCCAGCAGGCCCACCGGGACTAGCGGGAGTGGGCAGTACTTC

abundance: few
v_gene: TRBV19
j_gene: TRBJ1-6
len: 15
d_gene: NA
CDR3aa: CASSIEATGRQPIHF
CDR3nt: TGTGCCAGTAGTATAGAGGCAACAGGGAGACAACCGATCCACTTT

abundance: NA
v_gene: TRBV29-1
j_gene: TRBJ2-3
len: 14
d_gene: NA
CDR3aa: CSGGEGARTDTQYF
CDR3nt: TGCAGCGGGGGGGAGGGGGCGCGCACAGATACGCAGTATTTT

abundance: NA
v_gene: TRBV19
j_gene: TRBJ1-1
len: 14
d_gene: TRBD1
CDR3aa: CASRAGQGYTEAFF
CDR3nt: TGTGCCAGTAGGGCTGGACAGGGGTACACTGAAGCTTTCTTT

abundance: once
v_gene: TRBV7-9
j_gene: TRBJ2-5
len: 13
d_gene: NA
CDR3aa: CASSLGSQETQYF
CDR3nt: TGTGCCAGCAGCTTAGGCAGCCAAGAGACCCAGTACTTC

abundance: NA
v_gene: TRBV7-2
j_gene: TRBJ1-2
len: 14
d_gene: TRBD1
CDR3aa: CASSGWTGDFGYTF
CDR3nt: TGTGCCAGCAGTGGGTGGACAGGGGATTTTGGCTACACCTTC

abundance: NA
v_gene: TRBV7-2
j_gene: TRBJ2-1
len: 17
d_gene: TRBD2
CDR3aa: CASSGSGLAGPLGEQFF
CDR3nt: TGTGCCAGCAGCGGGTCGGGACTAGCGGGGCCTCTTGGTGAGCAGTTCTTC

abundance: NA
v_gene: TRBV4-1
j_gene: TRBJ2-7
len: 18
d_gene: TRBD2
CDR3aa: CASSQTPPAAGGANEQYF
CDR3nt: TGCGCCAGCAGCCAAACACCCCCTGCCGCGGGGGGCGCGAACGAGCAGTACTTC

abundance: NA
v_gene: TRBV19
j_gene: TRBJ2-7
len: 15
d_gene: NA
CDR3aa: CASSILGGDIYEQYF
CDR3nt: TGTGCCAGTAGTATATTGGGAGGGGACATCTACGAGCAGTACTTC

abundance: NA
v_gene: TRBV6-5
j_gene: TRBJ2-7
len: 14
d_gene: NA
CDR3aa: CASTAGTVSYEQYF
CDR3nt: TGTGCCAGCACGGCGGGGACGGTCTCCTACGAGCAGTACTTC

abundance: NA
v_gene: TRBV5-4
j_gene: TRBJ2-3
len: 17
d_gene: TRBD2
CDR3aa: CASSPPRTSGSTDTQYF
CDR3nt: TGTGCCAGCAGCCCCCCAAGGACTAGCGGGAGCACAGATACGCAGTATTTT

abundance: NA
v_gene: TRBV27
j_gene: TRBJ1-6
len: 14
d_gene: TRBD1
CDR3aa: CASKTDRGLGALHF
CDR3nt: TGTGCCAGCAAAACAGACAGGGGACTCGGGGCCCTCCACTTT

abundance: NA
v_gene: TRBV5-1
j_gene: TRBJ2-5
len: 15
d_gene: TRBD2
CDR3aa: CASSGGSGRRETQYF
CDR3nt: TGCGCCAGCAGTGGGGGGTCCGGGAGGCGGGAGACCCAGTACTTC

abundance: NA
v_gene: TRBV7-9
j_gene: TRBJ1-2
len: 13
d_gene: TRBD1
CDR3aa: CASSGQDRGGYTF
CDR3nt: TGTGCCAGCAGCGGACAGGACCGAGGGGGCTACACCTTC

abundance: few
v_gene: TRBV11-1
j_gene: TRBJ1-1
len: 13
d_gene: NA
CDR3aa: CASRGQMNTEAFF
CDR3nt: TGTGCCAGCAGAGGACAGATGAACACTGAAGCTTTCTTT

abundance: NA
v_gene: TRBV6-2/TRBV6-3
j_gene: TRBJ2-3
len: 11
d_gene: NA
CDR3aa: CASSTGDTQYF
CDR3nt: TGTGCCAGCAGTACAGGGGATACGCAGTATTTT

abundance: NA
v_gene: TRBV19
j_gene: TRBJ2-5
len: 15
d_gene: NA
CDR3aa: CASSMGAVGKTTQYF
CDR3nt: TGTGCCAGTAGTATGGGGGCGGTTGGCAAAACGACCCAGTACTTC

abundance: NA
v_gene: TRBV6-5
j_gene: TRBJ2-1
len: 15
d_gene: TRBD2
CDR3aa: CASSQRTSPWYEQFF
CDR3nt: TGTGCCAGCAGTCAAAGGACTAGCCCCTGGTATGAGCAGTTCTTC

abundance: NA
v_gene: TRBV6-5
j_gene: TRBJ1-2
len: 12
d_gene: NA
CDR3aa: CASLSGSSGYTF
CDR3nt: TGTGCCAGCCTGTCAGGGTCGAGTGGCTACACCTTC

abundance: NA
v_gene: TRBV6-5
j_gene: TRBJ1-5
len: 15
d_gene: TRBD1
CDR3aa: CASRNRGSGNQPQHF
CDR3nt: TGTGCCAGCAGGAACAGGGGTTCAGGCAATCAGCCCCAGCATTTT

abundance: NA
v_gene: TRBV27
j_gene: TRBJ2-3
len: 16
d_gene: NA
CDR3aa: CASSLALTGVTDTQYF
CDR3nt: TGTGCCAGCAGCCTCGCCCTTACCGGGGTCACAGATACGCAGTATTTT

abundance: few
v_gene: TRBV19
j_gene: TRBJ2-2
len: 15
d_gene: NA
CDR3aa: CASTVSLGGTGELFF
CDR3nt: TGTGCCAGTACTGTTTCCTTAGGGGGCACCGGGGAGCTGTTTTTT

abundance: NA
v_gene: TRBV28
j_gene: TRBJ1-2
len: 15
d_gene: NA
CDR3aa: CASSLGGGVGYGYTF
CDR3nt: TGTGCCAGCAGTTTGGGGGGTGGGGTCGGCTATGGCTACACCTTC

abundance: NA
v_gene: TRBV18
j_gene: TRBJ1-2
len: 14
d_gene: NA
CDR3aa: CASSPDGNYDGYTF
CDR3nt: TGTGCCAGCTCACCGGACGGGAACTATGATGGCTACACCTTC